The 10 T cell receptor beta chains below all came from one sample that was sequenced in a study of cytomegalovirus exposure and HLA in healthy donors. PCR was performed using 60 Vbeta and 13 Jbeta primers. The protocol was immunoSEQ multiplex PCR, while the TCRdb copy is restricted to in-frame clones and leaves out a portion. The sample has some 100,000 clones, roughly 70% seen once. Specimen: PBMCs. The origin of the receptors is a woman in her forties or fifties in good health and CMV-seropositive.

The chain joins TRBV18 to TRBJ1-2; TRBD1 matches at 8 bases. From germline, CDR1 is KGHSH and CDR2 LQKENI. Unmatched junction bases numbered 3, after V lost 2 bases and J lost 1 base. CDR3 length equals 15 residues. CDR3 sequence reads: CASSPGTGDNYGYTF. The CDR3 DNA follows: TGTGCCAGCTCACCAGGGACAGGCGATAACTATGGCTACACCTTC.

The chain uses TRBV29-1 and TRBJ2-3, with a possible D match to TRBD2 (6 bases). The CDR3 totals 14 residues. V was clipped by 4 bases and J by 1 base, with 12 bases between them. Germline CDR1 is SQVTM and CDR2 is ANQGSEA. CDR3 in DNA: TGCAGCGTTGGCCCCGGGGGACGCACAGATACGCAGTATTTT. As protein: CSVGPGGRTDTQYF.

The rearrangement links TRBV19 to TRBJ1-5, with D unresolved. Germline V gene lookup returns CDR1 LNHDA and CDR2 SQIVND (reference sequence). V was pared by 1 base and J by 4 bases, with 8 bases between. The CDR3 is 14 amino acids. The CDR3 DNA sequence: TGTGCCAGTAGTATAGGAGGCTCTAATCAGCCCCAGCATTTT. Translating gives CASSIGGSNQPQHF.

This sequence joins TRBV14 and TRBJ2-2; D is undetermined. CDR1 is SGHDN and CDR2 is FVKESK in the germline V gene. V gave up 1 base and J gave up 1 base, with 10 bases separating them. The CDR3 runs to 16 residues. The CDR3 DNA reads TGTGCCAGCAGCCAAGCCAGGTTCGAGAACACCGGGGAGCTGTTTTTT. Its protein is CASSQARFENTGELFF.

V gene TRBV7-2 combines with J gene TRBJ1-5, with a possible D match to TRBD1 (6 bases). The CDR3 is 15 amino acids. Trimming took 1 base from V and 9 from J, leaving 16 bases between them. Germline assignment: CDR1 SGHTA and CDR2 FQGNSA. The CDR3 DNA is TGTGCCAGCAGCTTAGACGCTGGGGGCCGGCGGCCCCAGCATTTT. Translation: CASSLDAGGRRPQHF.

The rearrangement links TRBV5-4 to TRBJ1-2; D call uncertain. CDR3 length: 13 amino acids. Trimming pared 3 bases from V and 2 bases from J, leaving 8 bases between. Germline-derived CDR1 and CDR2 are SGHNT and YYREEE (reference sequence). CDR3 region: CASSSPENYGYTF. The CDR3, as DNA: TGTGCCAGCAGCTCTCCGGAGAACTATGGCTACACCTTC.

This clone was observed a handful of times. The DNA of the CDR3 is TGCGCCAGCAGCCCCGGGTCCTATTACTACGAGCAGTACTTC. It translates to CASSPGSYYYEQYF. The gene calls are TRBV5-1 and TRBJ2-7, with unresolved D. Germline values: CDR1 SGHRS, CDR2 YFSETQ. Trimming took off 4 bases at V and 3 bases at J, with 14 bases between the two ends. The CDR3 totals 14 residues.

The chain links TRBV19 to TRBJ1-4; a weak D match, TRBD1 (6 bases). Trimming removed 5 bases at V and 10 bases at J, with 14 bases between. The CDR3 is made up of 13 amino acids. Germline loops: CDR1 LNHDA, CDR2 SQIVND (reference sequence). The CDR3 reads CASSVQGLGKLFF. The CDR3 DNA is TGTGCCAGTAGTGTACAGGGCTTGGGAAAACTGTTTTTT.

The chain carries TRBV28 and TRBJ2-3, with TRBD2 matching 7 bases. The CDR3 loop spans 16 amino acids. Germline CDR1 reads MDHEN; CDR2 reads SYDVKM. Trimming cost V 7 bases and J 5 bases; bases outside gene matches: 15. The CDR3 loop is CASTEFITGGGDTQYF. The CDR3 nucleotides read TGTGCCAGCACAGAGTTTATTACGGGAGGTGGAGATACGCAGTATTTT. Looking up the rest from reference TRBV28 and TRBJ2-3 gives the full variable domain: DVKVTQSSRYLVKRTGEKVFLECVQDMDHENMFWYRQDPGLGLRLIYFSYDVKMKEKGDIPEGYSVSREKKERFSLILESASTNQTSMYLCASTEFITGGGDTQYFGPGTRLTVL.

The CDR3 bases are TGTGCCAGCAGTTACTCGAGCAGGGGGCAGGTCGAGCAGTACTTC. Translated: CASSYSSRGQVEQYF. The chain recombines TRBV6-5 with TRBJ2-5, with TRBD1 matching over 8 bases. The better agreement between TRBJ2-7 and the DNA end casts doubt on the J call. Germline V gene data show CDR1 as MNHEY and CDR2 as SVGAGI. This CDR3 region has 15 residues.